These 27 T cell receptor beta chains came from one sample sequenced in a study of T-cell reconstitution after alpha-beta-depleted transplantation in children. Preparing the TCRbeta library involved the use of unique molecular identifiers. One entry per CDR3 protein, called by TCRdb with MiXCR from the PCR reads. The sample carries a few hundred thousand distinct CDR3 sequences, around 25% recorded once. The sequencing used PBMCs, mostly from graft donor cells, collected 180 days after TCRalphabeta/CD19-depleted stem cell transplant. Receptors were obtained from a male patient younger than 18 who had a stem cell transplant for acute lymphoblastic leukemia, so the T cells may come from the graft donor.

This clonotype was observed a handful of times. J is TRBJ2-3 and V is TRBV11-2; 10 bases map to TRBD2. V dropped 5 bases and J dropped 1; count of bases not matched to a gene: 21. Looked up from germline, CDR1 is SGHAT and CDR2 is FQNNGV. This CDR3 region has 21 residues. The CDR3 reads CASSLRTFGLAGVRGTDTQYF. For the CDR3, the DNA is TGTGCCAGCAGCCTCAGAACGTTCGGGCTAGCGGGAGTTCGGGGCACAGATACGCAGTATTTT.

The chain joins TRBV24-1 to TRBJ2-4; 7 nucleotides match TRBD1. This CDR3 region has 12 residues. Germline CDR1 KGHDR, CDR2 SFDVKD. The V and J ends lost 1 base and 15 bases, in that order; junction bases with no gene match: 5. The CDR3 here is CATSDFGTEVYF. The CDR3 DNA reads as TGTGCCACCAGTGATTTTGGGACAGAGGTGTACTTC.

The CDR3 DNA is TGTGCCAGCAGCTTAGTACTACTAGCGGGAGGTGAGCAGTTCTTC. It encodes CASSLVLLAGGEQFF. V is TRBV11-2 and J is TRBJ2-1; 12 bases are shared with TRBD2. The CDR3 has 15 residues. Germline V CDR1 and CDR2: SGHAT, FQNNGV. Trimming cost V 1 base and J 9 bases; bases outside gene matches: 4.

The V call is TRBV5-5, the J call TRBJ2-5, with D possibly TRBD2 on 5 matching bases. The CDR3 runs 14 residues. The V end was cut by 3 bases, the J end by 2 bases, with 11 bases between. Germline CDR1 and CDR2: SGHKS and YYEKEE (reference sequence). CDR3 residues: CASSSRTRQETQYF. The DNA for the CDR3 is TGTGCCAGCAGCTCCCGGACTCGTCAAGAGACCCAGTACTTC. The variable domain in full, with the rest retrieved from reference TRBV5-5 and TRBJ2-5, is DAGVTQSPTHLIKTRGQQVTLRCSPISGHKSVSWYQQVLGQGPQFIFQYYEKEERGRGNFPDRFSARQFPNYSSELNVNALLLGDSALYLCASSSRTRQETQYFGPGTRLLVL.

V is TRBV24-1 and J is TRBJ1-2; tentative D call: TRBD1 (6 bases). The CDR3 spans 12 residues. CDR1 KGHDR and CDR2 SFDVKD come from the germline V gene. Trimming left V 10 bases short and J 7 bases short, with 15 bases between. In nucleotides, the CDR3 is TGTGCCACGGCAGGGGAGAATGGTGGCTACACCTTC. Residues: CATAGENGGYTF.

This clonotype occurred many times. The chain has TRBV12-3 or TRBV12-4 and TRBJ2-7; TRBD2 aligns across 13 bases. The CDR3 loop spans 15 amino acids. Germline trimming cut 6 bases from V and 4 bases from J; bases unmatched to any gene: 6. The CDR3 region is CASSQGLAGTYEQYF. In DNA, the CDR3 is TGTGCCAGCAGCCAGGGACTAGCGGGAACTTACGAGCAGTACTTC.

This clonotype was counted between two and nine times. The chain joins TRBV5-1 to TRBJ2-7, with D possibly matching TRBD2 (6 bases). CDR1 and CDR2 from the germline V gene are SGHRS and YFSETQ. The CDR3 length is 14 residues. The V end was cut by 0 bases, the J end by 5 bases, with 12 bases between. The CDR3 loop reads CASSLGGGDDEQYF. CDR3 nucleotide sequence: TGCGCCAGCAGCTTGGGAGGAGGGGACGACGAGCAGTACTTC.

This clonotype occurred a few times. The chain combines TRBV15 with TRBJ2-3; D remains unclear. Germline V gene sequence: CDR1 LNHNV, CDR2 YYDKDF (reference sequence). V lost 5 bases and J 6 bases, leaving 12 bases between the germline ends. CDR3 length: 13 amino acids. The CDR3, as DNA: TGTGCCACCAGCCCCCGGACCCAGGATACGCAGTATTTT. It yields the protein CATSPRTQDTQYF.

This chain uses TRBV5-6 with TRBJ2-1; 7 nucleotides agree with TRBD1. With 4 bases clipped from V and 8 bases from J, the junction kept 6 bases outside the gene matches. The CDR3 has 13 residues. The germline V gene encodes CDR1 SGHDT and CDR2 YYEEEE. The CDR3 DNA reads as TGTGCCAGCAGCCTGAGACAGGGTCATGAGCAGTTCTTC. This codes for CASSLRQGHEQFF.

This clonotype has only a few counts. This rearrangement joins TRBV7-8 to TRBJ1-5; no clear D gene. CDR1 and CDR2 (germline): SGHVS, FQNEAQ. Trimming took off 4 bases at V and 7 bases at J, with 11 bases between the two ends. The CDR3 contains 13 residues. The CDR3 loop reads CASSSTDQQPQHF. The CDR3 DNA reads as TGTGCCAGCAGCTCGACGGATCAACAGCCCCAGCATTTT.

This sequence joins TRBV5-6 and TRBJ1-1; D gene uncertain. There are 16 residues in the CDR3. The germline gives CDR1 SGHDT, CDR2 YYEEEE. The V and J ends lost 3 bases and 4 bases respectively, with 19 bases between them. The CDR3 sequence: CASSWKGLEVGTEAFF. The CDR3 DNA follows: TGTGCCAGCAGCTGGAAAGGACTGGAGGTCGGCACTGAAGCTTTCTTT.

V and J are TRBV7-9 and TRBJ1-4; weak D call: TRBD1 (6 bases). The V end was cut by 5 bases, the J end by 10 bases, with 20 bases between. Germline-derived CDR1 and CDR2 are SEHNR and FQNEAQ (reference sequence). The CDR3 consists of 15 residues. The chain's CDR3 is CASSAEEPRGGKLFF. CDR3 in DNA: TGTGCCAGCAGCGCGGAGGAACCCAGAGGGGGAAAACTGTTTTTT.

With regard to this clonotype: An end of the junction differs from the germline gene, which may be a read error. The rearrangement links TRBV20-1 to TRBJ2-7; 12 nucleotides align to TRBD2. The CDR3 consists of 12 residues. CDR1 and CDR2 from the germline V gene are DFQATT and SNEGSKA (reference sequence). CDR3 protein: CSSSGRGLEQYF. CDR3 DNA: TGCAGTTCTAGCGGGAGGGGGCTGGAGCAGTACTTC.

The chain joins TRBV12-3 or TRBV12-4 to TRBJ2-2; D is uncertain. CDR3 length: 13 amino acids. The V end was cut by 6 bases, the J end by 6 bases, with 11 bases between. The CDR3 coding sequence is TGTGCCAGCAGGGACCAGCCCCCCGGGGAGCTGTTTTTT. Its translation is CASRDQPPGELFF.

The gene calls are TRBV7-3 and TRBJ2-1; D not certain. CDR1 is SGHTA and CDR2 is FQGTGA in the germline V gene. Trimming cost V 6 bases and J 4 bases, with 19 bases left between them. The CDR3 covers 16 residues. The DNA for the CDR3 is TGTGCCAGCAGGTTACGTCGGGTAGACACGTACAATGAGCAGTTCTTC. Protein: CASRLRRVDTYNEQFF.

This clonotype was observed a handful of times. The CDR3 region is CASIYSPSSYNEQFF. The CDR3 DNA follows: TGTGCCAGCATATACTCCCCTAGCTCCTACAATGAGCAGTTCTTC. The J gene is TRBJ2-1, the V gene TRBV6-5; D is undetermined. With 7 bases removed from V and 0 bases from J, the gap between germline ends came to 13 bases. The CDR3 is made up of 15 amino acids. Germline CDR1 is MNHEY and CDR2 is SVGAGI.

The chain combines TRBV9 with TRBJ2-7, with D possibly matching TRBD2 (7 bases). The CDR3 spans 16 residues. V shed 2 bases and J shed 3 bases, with 18 bases lying between them. Per the germline V gene, CDR1 is SGDLS and CDR2 is YYNGEE. This CDR3 reads CASSVGRGAPLYEQYF. In nucleotides, the CDR3 is TGTGCCAGCAGCGTTGGTCGGGGGGCGCCGCTCTACGAGCAGTACTTC. Variable domain in full (rest from reference TRBV9 and TRBJ2-7): DSGVTQTPKHLITATGQRVTLRCSPRSGDLSVYWYQQSLDQGLQFLIQYYNGEERAKGNILERFSAQQFPDLHSELNLSSLELGDSALYFCASSVGRGAPLYEQYFGPGTRLTVT.

V gene TRBV5-1 combines with J gene TRBJ2-3, with 9 bases matching TRBD2. The CDR3 has 16 residues. Germline values: CDR1 SGHRS, CDR2 YFSETQ. V shed 4 bases, J shed 6 bases, and the junction held 12 bases outside the gene matches. DNA for the CDR3: TGCGCCAGCAGCCCCATGATAGCGGGAGTTTCTGATACGCAGTATTTT. Its protein product is CASSPMIAGVSDTQYF.

This clonotype was observed a few times. The V gene is TRBV7-8, the J gene TRBJ1-4; D may be TRBD1 (6 bases). The CDR3 loop spans 16 amino acids. The V end lost 6 bases, the J end lost 3 bases, and 17 bases lay between the germline ends. Germline V gene sequence: CDR1 SGHVS, CDR2 FQNEAQ. CDR3 loop: CASSGTRLSANEKLFF. The CDR3 DNA sequence: TGTGCCAGCAGTGGGACAAGGCTATCAGCTAATGAAAAACTGTTTTTT.

V usage is TRBV4-1 and J usage is TRBJ2-7; weak D call: TRBD1 (5 bases). The CDR3 has 16 amino acids. V was clipped by 0 bases and J by 1 base, with 13 bases between them. From germline, CDR1 is MGHRA and CDR2 YSYEKL. This CDR3 is CASSQDVSQGSYEQYF. As DNA, the CDR3 is TGCGCCAGCAGCCAAGATGTATCGCAGGGTTCCTACGAGCAGTACTTC.

This clonotype came up once. The rearrangement uses TRBV12-3 or TRBV12-4 and TRBJ2-5; 9 bases map to TRBD2. CDR3 length: 19 amino acids. The V segment lost 8 bases and the J segment 2 bases; nucleotides outside the gene matches: 21. CDR3 DNA sequence: TGTGCCAGCTGTCCACCGACTCCTCGACTAGCGGCCGATCAAGAGACCCAGTACTTC. Protein: CASCPPTPRLAADQETQYF.

The chain joins TRBV7-9 to TRBJ1-2; 7 nucleotides match TRBD1. Germline V lookup: CDR1 SEHNR, CDR2 FQNEAQ (reference sequence). The CDR3 is 16 amino acids. Trimming at V came to 3 bases and at J to 0 bases, leaving 7 bases not matched to a gene. CDR3 DNA: TGTGCCAGCAGCTTTTGGCCGACAGGGCCTAACTATGGCTACACCTTC. Its translation is CASSFWPTGPNYGYTF. Combining the CDR3 with reference TRBV7-9 and TRBJ1-2 gives the whole variable domain DTGVSQNPRHKITKRGQNVTFRCDPISEHNRLYWYRQTLGQGPEFLTYFQNEAQLEKSRLLSDRFSAERPKGSFSTLEIQRTEQGDSAMYLCASSFWPTGPNYGYTFGSGTRLTVV.

The rearrangement uses TRBV7-2 and TRBJ1-1, with a tentative D call TRBD1 (6 bases). The CDR3 has 14 amino acids. The germline V gene encodes CDR1 SGHTA and CDR2 FQGNSA. V lost 1 base, J lost 5 bases, and 11 bases lay in between. Here the CDR3 reads CASSLEGGWTEAFF. In nucleotides, the CDR3 is TGTGCCAGCAGCTTAGAGGGGGGGTGGACTGAAGCTTTCTTT.

The CDR3 sequence: CASSGKTGFTEAFF. Written as DNA, the CDR3 is TGTGCCAGCAGCGGAAAAACAGGGTTCACTGAAGCTTTCTTT. The J gene is TRBJ1-1, the V gene TRBV7-3, with D possibly being TRBD1 (6 bases). The CDR3 runs to 14 residues. The germline V gene has CDR1 SGHTA and CDR2 FQGTGA. The V gene lost 5 bases and the J gene lost 4 bases, with 14 bases spanning the gap.

In its sample, this clonotype was seen a few times. This sequence joins TRBV4-1 and TRBJ2-7; the D call may be TRBD1 or TRBD2 (5 bases each). Trimming removed 7 bases at V and 6 bases at J, with 13 bases between. The CDR3 length is 12 residues. Germline V gene sequence: CDR1 MGHRA, CDR2 YSYEKL. The CDR3 protein is CASKGTSLEQYF. The CDR3 bases are TGCGCCAGCAAGGGGACCTCACTCGAGCAGTACTTC.

This sequence joins TRBV5-1 and TRBJ2-1; 11 bases fit TRBD1. The J segment lost 2 bases and the V segment lost 6 bases, leaving 4 bases of the junction unmatched. The germline V gene encodes CDR1 SGHRS and CDR2 YFSETQ. CDR3 length: 15 amino acids. The CDR3 is CASNGQGAPYNEQFF. The CDR3 DNA reads TGCGCCAGCAACGGACAGGGGGCACCCTACAATGAGCAGTTCTTC.

This clonotype was seen at least ten times. The rearrangement joins TRBV12-3 or TRBV12-4 to TRBJ2-3; TRBD2 might be the D (6 bases). Trimming left V 5 bases short and J 0 bases short, with 12 bases between. This CDR3 has 15 amino acids. The CDR3 DNA reads TGTGCCAGCAGTAGGAGGGACTTTAGCACAGATACGCAGTATTTT. The encoded protein is CASSRRDFSTDTQYF.